Many counts were recorded for the clone carrying this T cell receptor beta chain. What it binds is unknown. Each diagnosis drew on symptoms, thyroxine, TRAb, thyroid ultrasound and orbital computed tomography findings. The record originates from a study of T cells in Graves' hyperthyroidism and ophthalmopathy. TCR beta CDR3 regions were amplified from RNA. HTBI primers were the set used in a first-round RT-PCR of the TCR CDR3. TCRdb processed the multiplex PCR reads anew with MiXCR; each CDR3 protein has one entry. This table holds approximately 600,000 distinct CDR3 sequences, roughly 15% found once. Study results and caveats: Stable hyperthyroidism and ophthalmopathy were separated using 13 V-J signatures.

Per the germline V gene, CDR1 is MNHNS and CDR2 is SASEGT. The CDR3 sequence is 17 residues long. Trimming at V came to 6 bases and at J to 1 base, leaving 10 bases not matched to a gene. This chain joins TRBV6-1 and TRBJ1-3, with TRBD1 identical over 9 bases. Sequencing was done on a sample of blood. The clonotype was recovered from a woman aged 25 to 39 with Graves' hyperthyroidism. Here the CDR3 reads CASSAKGQGWSGNTIYF. The CDR3 nucleotides read TGTGCCAGCAGCGCGAAGGGACAGGGATGGTCTGGAAACACCATATATTTT.